These 8 T cell receptor beta chains were all obtained from the same sample, sequenced in a study of CD8+CD57+ T cells in acquired aplastic anemia (dated by TCRdb to 2017 to 2018). The sequencer was an Illumina HiSeq 2000. Genomic DNA served as template for TCR beta VDJ combination and CDR3 sequence profiling. TCRdb reanalyzed the raw reads on its own, using fastp at Q25 for trimming and MiXCR for clone calling, and kept in-frame beta chains. CDR3 protein duplicates are merged, each entry listing the most common genes and DNA. Within this sample are about 180,000 distinct CDR3 sequences, with 40% to 50% of them counted one time only. In total, the top ten clones hold about 1% of the sample. Flow cytometry had shown CD8+CD57+ cell expansion in the patients selected for sequencing. The sample taken for sequencing was sorted CD4+, CD8+, or CD8+CD57+ T cells (not recorded which) from PBMCs. The receptors originated from a human donor with aplastic anemia.

The chain uses TRBV15 and TRBJ2-7, with TRBD1 identical over 9 bases. V trimming: 1 base; J trimming: 6 bases; junction bases outside the gene matches: 7. Germline V gene sequence: CDR1 LNHNV, CDR2 YYDKDF (reference sequence). The CDR3 has 15 amino acids. CDR3 in DNA: TGTGCCACCAGCAGAGTAGGTGGGACAGGGCGCGAGCAGTACTTC. Translation gives CATSRVGGTGREQYF.

The genes are TRBV11-1 and TRBJ1-3; the match to TRBD1 covers 9 bases. CDR3 length: 16 residues. The germline V gene has CDR1 SGHAT and CDR2 FQDESV (reference sequence). Trimming removed 5 bases from V and 3 bases from J; junction bases left unmatched: 8. DNA of the CDR3: TGTGCCAGCAGCGTCTCCCGACAGGGGGTTGGAAACACCATATATTTT. The encoded protein is CASSVSRQGVGNTIYF.

The chain has TRBV6-5 and TRBJ1-5, with D possibly TRBD1 on 5 matching bases. The V end was cut by 2 bases, the J end by 14 bases, with 22 bases between. The germline V gene has CDR1 MNHEY and CDR2 SVGAGI. The CDR3 is 15 amino acids. CDR3 loop: CASSYLVGGAGDEHF. The CDR3 bases are TGTGCCAGCAGTTACCTCGTTGGCGGGGCGGGCGATGAGCATTTT.

The V call is TRBV6-1, the J call TRBJ1-5, with 7 bases lining up with TRBD1. The V gene's germline CDR1 is MNHNS and CDR2 SASEGT. V lost 7 bases, J lost 5 bases, and 8 bases stayed unmatched. The CDR3 consists of 14 residues. The CDR3 DNA follows: TGTGCCAGCACCCTTACAGGGGCGCATCAGCCCCAGCATTTT. Translating gives CASTLTGAHQPQHF.

At least ten counts were recorded for this clonotype. This rearrangement joins TRBV19 to TRBJ1-1; D is unclear. The CDR3 is made up of 13 amino acids. Germline assignment: CDR1 LNHDA and CDR2 SQIVND (reference sequence). The germline V and J ends were trimmed by 4 bases and 0 bases, with 6 bases remaining between them. CDR3 loop: CASSTRMNTEAFF. DNA of the CDR3: TGTGCCAGTAGTACCAGGATGAACACTGAAGCTTTCTTT.

This clonotype was detected only a few times. Mismatch with germline at one junction end may stem from a read error. This chain connects TRBV2 to TRBJ1-6; 12 nucleotides align to TRBD1. Looked up from germline, CDR1 is SNHLY and CDR2 is FYNNEI. The CDR3 covers 11 residues. In DNA form, the CDR3 reads TGTGCCAGCAGTGAGGGACAGGGGGCGCGCTTT. It translates to CASSEGQGARF.

For this clonotype: Since a much larger clone is just one base distant, this may be a read error. The CDR3 bases are TGTGCCATCAGTTACTCGGGCGGCTACACCTTC. Translated, it gives CAISYSGGYTF. This sequence joins TRBV6-5 and TRBJ1-2; unclear D gene. Germline CDR1 MNHEY, CDR2 SVGAGI. CDR3 length equals 11 residues.

In its sample, this clonotype was seen many times. The chain links TRBV7-6 to TRBJ2-3; possibly TRBD1 or TRBD2 for D (6 bases each). V lost 3 bases, J lost 1 base, and 14 bases lay in between. CDR3 length: 16 amino acids. CDR1 and CDR2 (germline): SGHVS, FNYEAQ. The CDR3 here is CASSLGASGGTDTQYF. In nucleotides, the CDR3 is TGTGCCAGCAGCTTGGGGGCCTCGGGGGGCACAGATACGCAGTATTTT.